What follows describes a single TCR beta chain. This CDR3 comprises 15 residues. Germline V lookup: CDR1 GTSNPN, CDR2 SVGIG (reference sequence). The germline V and J ends were trimmed by 0 bases and 6 bases, with 12 bases remaining between them. This sample was included in a study of blood T cell repertoires in COVID-19. Data came from immunoSEQ multiplex PCR; TCRdb stores just in-frame clones and leaves some out. Among about 180,000 clones listed, 88% were seen once. The rearrangement uses TRBV30 and TRBJ1-6; no clear D gene. The source is a woman aged 18-35 years who had recovered from COVID-19. Sequencing was performed on PBMCs or T cells enriched from blood (not recorded which). The CDR3: CAWSVGGSGNSPLHF. The CDR3 DNA is TGTGCCTGGAGTGTGGGAGGGTCTGGTAATTCACCCCTCCACTTT.